The present T cell receptor (beta chain) was sequenced within a study of T cell repertoires in cytomegalovirus infection. From germline, CDR1 is SGHDN and CDR2 FVKESK. Trimming stripped 4 bases from V and 8 bases from J, with 14 bases between. The CDR3 runs to 13 residues. Overall study findings and caveats: Of the TCR beta families, the public ones yielded a cumulative frequency that identified carriers of CMV plus the relevant HLA. The response measured ex vivo was dominated by TCR beta clonotypes (HLA-C-restricted and CMV-specific).

TCRdb independently ran MiXCR on the reads; one entry per CDR3 protein. The data contain approximately 500,000 distinct CDR3 sequences, 11% of them singletons. As for this clonotype: Its specificity is not known.

This chain uses TRBV14 with TRBJ1-2; no clear D gene. This TCR was recovered from a human donor in good health (CMV status not recorded). Some clones in this sample may be carry-over from other donors' samples. The sample taken for sequencing was PBMCs. CDR3 region: CASSPQRLGGYTF. The CDR3 bases are TGTGCCAGCAGCCCGCAGAGGTTGGGGGGCTACACCTTC. Combining the CDR3 with reference TRBV14 and TRBJ1-2 gives the whole variable domain EAGVTQFPSHSVIEKGQTVTLRCDPISGHDNLYWYRRVMGKEIKFLLHFVKESKQDESGMPNNRFLAERTGGTYSTLKVQPAELEDSGVYFCASSPQRLGGYTFGSGTRLTVV.